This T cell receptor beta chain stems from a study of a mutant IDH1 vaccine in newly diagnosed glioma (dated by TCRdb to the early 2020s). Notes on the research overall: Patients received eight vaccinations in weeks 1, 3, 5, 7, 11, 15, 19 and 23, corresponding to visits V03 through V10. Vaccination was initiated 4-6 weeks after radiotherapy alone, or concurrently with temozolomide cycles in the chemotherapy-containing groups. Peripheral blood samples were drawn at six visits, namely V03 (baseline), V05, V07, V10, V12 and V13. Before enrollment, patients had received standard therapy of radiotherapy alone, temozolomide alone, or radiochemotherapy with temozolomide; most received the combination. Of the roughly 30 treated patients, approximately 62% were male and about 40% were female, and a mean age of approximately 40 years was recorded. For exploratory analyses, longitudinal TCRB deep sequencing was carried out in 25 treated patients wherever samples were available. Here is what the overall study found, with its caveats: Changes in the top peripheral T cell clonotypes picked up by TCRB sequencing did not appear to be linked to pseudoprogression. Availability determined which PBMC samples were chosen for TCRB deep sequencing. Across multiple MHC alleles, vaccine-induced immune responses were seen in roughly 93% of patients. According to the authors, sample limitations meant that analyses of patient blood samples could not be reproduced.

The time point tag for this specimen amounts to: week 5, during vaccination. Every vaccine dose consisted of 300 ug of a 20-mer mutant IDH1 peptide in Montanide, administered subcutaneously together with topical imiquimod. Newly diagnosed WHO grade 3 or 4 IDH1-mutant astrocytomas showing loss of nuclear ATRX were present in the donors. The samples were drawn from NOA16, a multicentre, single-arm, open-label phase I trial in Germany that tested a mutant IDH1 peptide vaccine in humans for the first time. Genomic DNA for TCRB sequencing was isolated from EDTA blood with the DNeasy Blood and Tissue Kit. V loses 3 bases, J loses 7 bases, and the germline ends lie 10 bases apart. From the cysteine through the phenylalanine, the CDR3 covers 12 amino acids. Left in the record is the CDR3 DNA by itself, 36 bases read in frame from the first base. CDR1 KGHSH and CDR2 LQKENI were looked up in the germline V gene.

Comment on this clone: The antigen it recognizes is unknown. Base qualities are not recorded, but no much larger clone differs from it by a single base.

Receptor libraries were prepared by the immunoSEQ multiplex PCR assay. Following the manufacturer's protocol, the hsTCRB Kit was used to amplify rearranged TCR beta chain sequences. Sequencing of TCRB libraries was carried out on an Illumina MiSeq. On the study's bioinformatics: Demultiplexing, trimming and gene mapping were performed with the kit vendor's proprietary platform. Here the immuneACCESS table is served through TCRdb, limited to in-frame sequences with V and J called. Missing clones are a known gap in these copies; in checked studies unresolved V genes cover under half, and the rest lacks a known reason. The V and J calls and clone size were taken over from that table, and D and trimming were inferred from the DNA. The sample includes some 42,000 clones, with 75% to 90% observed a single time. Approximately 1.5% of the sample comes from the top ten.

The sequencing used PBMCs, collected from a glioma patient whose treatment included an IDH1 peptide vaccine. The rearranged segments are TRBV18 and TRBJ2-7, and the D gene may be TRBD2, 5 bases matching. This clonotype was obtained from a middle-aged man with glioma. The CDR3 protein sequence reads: CASSPDREEQYF. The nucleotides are TGTGCCAGCTCACCCGACCGGGAAGAGCAGTACTTC.